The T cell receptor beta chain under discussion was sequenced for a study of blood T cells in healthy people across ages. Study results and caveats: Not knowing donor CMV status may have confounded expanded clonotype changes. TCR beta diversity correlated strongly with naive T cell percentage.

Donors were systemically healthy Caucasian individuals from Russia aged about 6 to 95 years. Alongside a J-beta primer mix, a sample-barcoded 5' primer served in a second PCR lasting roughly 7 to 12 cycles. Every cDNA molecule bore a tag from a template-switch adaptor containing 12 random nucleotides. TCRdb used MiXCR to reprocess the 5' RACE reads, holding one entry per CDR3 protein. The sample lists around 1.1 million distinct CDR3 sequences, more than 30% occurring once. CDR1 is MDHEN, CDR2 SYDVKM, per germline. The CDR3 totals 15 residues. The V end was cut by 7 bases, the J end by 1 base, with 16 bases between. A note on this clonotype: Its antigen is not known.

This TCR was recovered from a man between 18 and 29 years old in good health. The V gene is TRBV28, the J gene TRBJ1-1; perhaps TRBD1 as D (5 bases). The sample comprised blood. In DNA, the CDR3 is TGTGCCAGCATCCTATCGGGGGGGGAGAACACTGAAGCTTTCTTT. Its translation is CASILSGGENTEAFF.